The source of this TCR beta chain is a study of blood T cell repertoires in COVID-19. Study background: The analysed material was cDNA or gDNA that came from T cells, B-cell-depleted T cells, or PBMCs.

From germline, CDR1 is SGHRS and CDR2 YFSETQ. The trim removed 4 bases at V and 0 bases at J, leaving 4 bases unmatched. The CDR3 is 16 amino acids. Profiling relied on immunoSEQ multiplex PCR, and the TCRdb table lists in-frame clones only, not all of them. The profile shows about 140,000 clones, almost 80% of them singletons. J is TRBJ2-6 and V is TRBV5-1; 7 nucleotides line up with TRBD1. Sequenced sample: PBMCs or T cells enriched from blood (not recorded which). This TCR was sampled from a woman in her forties or fifties who had recovered from COVID-19. The CDR3, as DNA: TGCGCCAGCAGCAGGGACAGCAGCTCTGGGGCCAACGTCCTGACTTTC. Translating it yields CASSRDSSSGANVLTF.